This is a list of T cell receptor beta chains from one sample in a study of resident and recirculating memory T cells in vitiligo. Here immunoSEQ multiplex PCR was the method, and the copy in TCRdb shows in-frame clones only, minus some. The repertoire consists of more than 35,000 clones, with about 90% occurring once and the leading ten covering roughly 5%. Sequenced input: blood. The receptors derive from a male donor with vitiligo. CDR3s include the opening cysteine and the closing phenylalanine or tryptophan. A D gene is named only where the DNA matches it firmly. Clone size appears in some rows only: once, few, many, or a class for an expanded clone.

j_gene: TRBJ2-7; d_gene: -; v_gene: TRBV4-3; abundance: -; CDR3nt: TGCGCCAGCAGCCAAGATTGGCGCGACCTGAGGTACGAGCAGTACTTC; CDR3aa: CASSQDWRDLRYEQYF
j_gene: TRBJ1-5; d_gene: -; v_gene: TRBV19; abundance: -; CDR3nt: TGTGCCAGTAGTACACGGGGTTATAAGAGCAATCAGCCCCAGCATTTT; CDR3aa: CASSTRGYKSNQPQHF
j_gene: TRBJ2-3; d_gene: -; v_gene: TRBV12-5; abundance: -; CDR3nt: TGTGCTAGTGGCCAACGGGATACGCAGTATTTT; CDR3aa: CASGQRDTQYF
j_gene: TRBJ2-7; d_gene: -; v_gene: TRBV5-1; abundance: -; CDR3nt: TGCGCCAGCAGCGTCCTATCATCCTACGAGCAGTACTTC; CDR3aa: CASSVLSSYEQYF
j_gene: TRBJ2-3; d_gene: TRBD2; v_gene: TRBV29-1; abundance: once; CDR3nt: TGCAGTGGAAGACGGACTAGCGGGGGGGCCGGTACGCAGTATTTT; CDR3aa: CSGRRTSGGAGTQYF
j_gene: TRBJ1-6; d_gene: TRBD1; v_gene: TRBV2; abundance: -; CDR3nt: TGTGCCAGCAGTGAAGAGGGGGCTGGGAGCTCCTATAATTCACCCCTCCACTTT; CDR3aa: CASSEEGAGSSYNSPLHF
j_gene: TRBJ1-2; d_gene: -; v_gene: TRBV5-6; abundance: -; CDR3nt: TGTGCCAGCAGCTTGGAGGGGAACTATGGCTACACCTTC; CDR3aa: CASSLEGNYGYTF
j_gene: TRBJ2-3; d_gene: TRBD2; v_gene: TRBV2; abundance: -; CDR3nt: TGTGCCAGCAGGCGGGACTACCTCACAGATACGCAGTATTTT; CDR3aa: CASRRDYLTDTQYF
j_gene: TRBJ1-3; d_gene: TRBD1; v_gene: TRBV4-2; abundance: -; CDR3nt: TGTGCCAGCAGCCAAGATTCGGGACAGGGTGGAAACACCATATATTTT; CDR3aa: CASSQDSGQGGNTIYF
j_gene: TRBJ2-3; d_gene: TRBD1; v_gene: TRBV7-6; abundance: -; CDR3nt: TGTGCCAGCAGTTCCGGGACAGGGGGTGCAGATACGCAGTATTTT; CDR3aa: CASSSGTGGADTQYF
j_gene: TRBJ1-2; d_gene: TRBD1; v_gene: TRBV4-1; abundance: once; CDR3nt: TGCGCCAGCAGCCAAGATCGGGGACAGGCGTCCCTGGCGTCTAATAGCTACACCTTC; CDR3aa: CASSQDRGQASLASNSYTF
j_gene: TRBJ2-2; d_gene: TRBD2; v_gene: TRBV30; abundance: -; CDR3nt: TGTGCCTGGAGTGTCGGGACGGGGGGGCACACCGGGGAGCTGTTTTTT; CDR3aa: CAWSVGTGGHTGELFF
j_gene: TRBJ1-3; d_gene: TRBD1; v_gene: TRBV7-2; abundance: -; CDR3nt: TGTGCCAGCAGACTAACAGGGGGATATGGAAACACCATATATTTT; CDR3aa: CASRLTGGYGNTIYF
j_gene: TRBJ2-2; d_gene: -; v_gene: TRBV19; abundance: -; CDR3nt: TGTGCCAGTAAGGTCACAGGGCAGAAGACCGGGGAGCTGTTTTTT; CDR3aa: CASKVTGQKTGELFF
j_gene: TRBJ1-2; d_gene: TRBD1; v_gene: TRBV5-1; abundance: -; CDR3nt: TGCGCCAGCAGCTTTACAGGGGGATCATATGGCTACACCTTC; CDR3aa: CASSFTGGSYGYTF
j_gene: TRBJ1-1; d_gene: -; v_gene: TRBV5-5; abundance: -; CDR3nt: TGTGCCAGCAGCTTAGCAGGGGCTCACACTGAAGCTTTCTTT; CDR3aa: CASSLAGAHTEAFF
j_gene: TRBJ2-4; d_gene: TRBD2; v_gene: TRBV18; abundance: -; CDR3nt: TGTGCCAGCTCACCACTGACTAGCGGTGTCAAAAACATTCAGTACTTC; CDR3aa: CASSPLTSGVKNIQYF
j_gene: TRBJ1-2; d_gene: TRBD1; v_gene: TRBV5-1; abundance: -; CDR3nt: TGCGCCAGCAGCTTGAGGACAGGGGAGATGGGTGATGGCTACACCTTC; CDR3aa: CASSLRTGEMGDGYTF
j_gene: TRBJ1-2; d_gene: -; v_gene: TRBV6-4; abundance: once; CDR3nt: TGTGCCAGCAGTGCCGACTTTGGTGGATATGGCTACACCTTC; CDR3aa: CASSADFGGYGYTF
j_gene: TRBJ2-5; d_gene: -; v_gene: TRBV19; abundance: -; CDR3nt: TGTGCCAGTAGTTCGTCTAGCCGGGAGACCCAGTACTTC; CDR3aa: CASSSSSRETQYF
j_gene: TRBJ2-5; d_gene: TRBD2; v_gene: TRBV5-1; abundance: once; CDR3nt: TGCGCCAGCGGACTAGAGGGACGAGAGACCCAGTACTTC; CDR3aa: CASGLEGRETQYF
j_gene: TRBJ2-5; d_gene: -; v_gene: TRBV4-1; abundance: -; CDR3nt: TGCGCCAGCAGCCAGATTGTTACTGAGACCCAGTACTTC; CDR3aa: CASSQIVTETQYF